This record covers a single TCR beta chain. The data belong to a study of T cells in Graves' hyperthyroidism and ophthalmopathy. The V and J ends lost 5 bases and 1 base, in that order; junction bases with no gene match: 23. There are 21 residues in the CDR3. Germline V gene sequence: CDR1 SGHTA, CDR2 FQGNSA. Roughly 9.1 ml of fresh peripheral blood supplied the PBMCs. RNA transcripts gave rise to amplified TCR beta CDR3 regions. The study used the HTBI primer set for a first-round RT-PCR of the TCR CDR3. TCRdb processed the multiplex PCR reads anew with MiXCR; each CDR3 protein has one entry. Here the sample spans almost 600,000 distinct CDR3 sequences, 14% being singletons.

The origin of this receptor is a woman younger than 45 with Graves' hyperthyroidism that later progressed to Graves' ophthalmopathy. The V and J genes are TRBV7-2 and TRBJ1-2, with TRBD1 matching 9 bases. What was sequenced was blood. CDR3: CASSALHGQGIGYTFNYGYTF. The DNA of the CDR3 is TGTGCCAGCAGCGCACTCCACGGACAGGGGATCGGTTACACATTTAACTATGGCTACACCTTC. Full variable domain (rest looked up from reference TRBV7-2 and TRBJ1-2): GAGVSQSPSNKVTEKGKDVELRCDPISGHTALYWYRQSLGQGLEFLIYFQGNSAPDKSGLPSDRFSAERTGGSVSTLTIQRTQQEDSAVYLCASSALHGQGIGYTFNYGYTFGSGTRLTVV.